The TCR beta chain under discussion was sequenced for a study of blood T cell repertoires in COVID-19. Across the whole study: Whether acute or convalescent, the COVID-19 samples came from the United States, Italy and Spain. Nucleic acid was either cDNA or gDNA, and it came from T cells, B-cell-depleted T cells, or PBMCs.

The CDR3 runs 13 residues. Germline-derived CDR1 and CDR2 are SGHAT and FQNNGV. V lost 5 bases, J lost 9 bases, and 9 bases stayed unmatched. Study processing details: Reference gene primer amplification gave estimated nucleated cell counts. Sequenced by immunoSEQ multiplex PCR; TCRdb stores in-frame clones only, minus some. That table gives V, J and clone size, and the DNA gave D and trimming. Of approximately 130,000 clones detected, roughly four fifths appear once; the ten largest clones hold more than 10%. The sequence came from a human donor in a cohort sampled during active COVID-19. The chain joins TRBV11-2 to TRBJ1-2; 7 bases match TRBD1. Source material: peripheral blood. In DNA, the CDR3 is TGTGCCAGCAGCCCCTCAAGGACAGGACGCTACACCTTC. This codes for CASSPSRTGRYTF.